This paragraph covers one T cell receptor (beta chain) sequence. The antigen remains unidentified. Looked up from germline, CDR1 is SGHTA and CDR2 is FQGNSA. V lost 0 bases to trimming and J lost 2 bases, with 8 bases between them. This CDR3 has 15 residues. The data belong to a study of STAT5B mutations in CD4+ large granular lymphocyte leukemia. Study-level points and caveats: The CD4+ versus CD8+ T-LGLL clonality difference may reflect limited sample size. About a quarter of private leukemic clonotypes occurred rarely in other patients' non-leukemic repertoires.

The survey-level immunoSEQ assay was used. Per the study methods: The detection floor for productive clonotype frequency was 2.59 x 10-5. TCRdb keeps only in-frame clones here, not all; method: immunoSEQ multiplex PCR. D and trimming come from the DNA, and the V and J calls and clone size come from that table. The sample holds around 8,900 clones, roughly 90% seen once. Sequenced: PBMCs. The genes are TRBV7-2 and TRBJ1-3; no clear D gene. The source is a woman in her 70s with CD4+ T-cell large granular lymphocyte leukemia. CDR3 bases: TGTGCCAGCAGCTTAGCGCCTACAGCTGGAAACACCATATATTTT. Protein product: CASSLAPTAGNTIYF.